This T cell receptor (beta chain) originates from a study of T-cell reconstitution after alpha-beta-depleted transplantation in children. Remarks on this clonotype: Its specificity is not known.

The TCRbeta library was prepared with unique molecular identifiers. TCRdb independently ran MiXCR on the PCR reads; one entry per CDR3 protein. The data show 90,000 to 120,000 distinct CDR3 sequences, with 5.5% to 7% seen just once and roughly 25% held by the top ten. Study-wide points: At the one-year point after transplant, T-cell counts and TCRbeta diversity were found to come mostly from T cells that had been newly produced.

Sequences were derived from PBMCs, mostly from graft donor cells, sampled 360 days after TCRalphabeta/CD19-depleted stem cell transplant. The receptor comes from a male patient aged 2-15 years who had a stem cell transplant for acute lymphoblastic leukemia, so the T cells may come from the graft donor.

The DNA for the CDR3 is TGTGCCAGCAGCCAAAGGACTAGCGGGACGAACTACAATGAGCAGTTCTTC. Translating gives CASSQRTSGTNYNEQFF. The chain uses TRBV4-2 and TRBJ2-1, with 12 bases fitting TRBD2. Germline trimming cut 2 bases from V and 3 bases from J; bases unmatched to any gene: 5. The CDR3 has 17 residues. Germline V gene data show CDR1 as LGHNA and CDR2 as YNFKEQ.